The source of this T cell receptor (beta chain) is a study of T-cell memory formation after mild COVID-19. CDR1 and CDR2 from the germline V gene are ENHRY and SYGVKD. Trimming shortened V by 0 bases and J by 6 bases, and 15 bases separated the two germline ends. The CDR3 extends over 16 amino acids. MiXCR was run by TCRdb on the 5' RACE reads, yielding one entry per CDR3 protein. The sample carries a few hundred thousand distinct CDR3 sequences, 7.5% to 9.5% recorded once. The sequenced material came from PBMCs or a T cell subset sorted from them (not recorded which). This TCR came from a man between 18 and 29 years old who had mild COVID-19 (a few samples of this study predate the infection). Cell type and time point are not known. The chain links TRBV10-3 to TRBJ1-5; no clear D gene. This CDR3 is CAISESEALGTQPQHF. The CDR3 DNA sequence: TGTGCCATCAGTGAGTCGGAGGCCCTTGGTACTCAGCCCCAGCATTTT.